At least ten counts were recorded for the clone carrying this T cell receptor (beta chain). The antigen is undetermined. The record originates from a study of neurological immune-mediated disorders. The V gene's germline CDR1 is LNHNV and CDR2 YYDKDF (reference sequence). J gave up 7 bases and V 1 base, and 1 base lay outside the gene matches. CDR3 length: 14 residues. As for the cDNA, it was generated by 5'RACE with 10-nucleotide random UMIs. Every sequencing run generated in excess of 160 million TCR-beta sequences. These sequences covered 15-18 subjects. Using its own MiXCR run on the 5' RACE reads, TCRdb lists one record per CDR3 protein. The sample lists under 70,000 distinct CDR3 sequences, approximately 3.3% occurring once. The unsorted libraries were made from 2 million PBMCs kept at -80 C. Study results and caveats: Repertoires from 18 of 34 multiple sclerosis patients grouped phylogenetically into a related-CDR3 cluster, suggesting a possible signature.

The sequence was obtained from a woman in her 50s with multiple sclerosis. Sequencing was carried out using PBMCs. The chain combines TRBV15 with TRBJ2-4, with 10 bases matching TRBD2. CDR3 coding DNA: TGTGCCACCAGCAGAGCTAGCGGGGGCAACATTCAGTACTTC. Translating it yields CATSRASGGNIQYF.